This TCR beta chain was recovered during a study of T cell responses to AZD1222 COVID-19 vaccine. In regard to this clone: No antigen is known for it.

Looked up from germline, CDR1 is SNHLY and CDR2 is FYNNEI. The CDR3 length is 12 residues. The junction had 4 bases not matched to a gene; V was cut back by 6 bases and J by 7 bases. Study-level points and caveats: Only six AZD1222 recipients tested seropositive at baseline. All repertoire sampling was performed exclusively after the peak T cell response.

Sequencing was performed with immunoSEQ multiplex PCR; in TCRdb, only in-frame clones are kept and a portion is missing. The sample includes 45,000 to 60,000 clones, about 85% of them seen just once. The input for sequencing was peripheral blood, taken on day 0 of AZD1222 vaccination. This clonotype was obtained from an adult in good health. The chain combines TRBV2 with TRBJ2-7; TRBD1 matches 9 bases. The CDR3 nucleotides are TGTGCCAGCAGCGGGACAGGGCGTGAGCAGTACTTC. This sequence encodes CASSGTGREQYF.